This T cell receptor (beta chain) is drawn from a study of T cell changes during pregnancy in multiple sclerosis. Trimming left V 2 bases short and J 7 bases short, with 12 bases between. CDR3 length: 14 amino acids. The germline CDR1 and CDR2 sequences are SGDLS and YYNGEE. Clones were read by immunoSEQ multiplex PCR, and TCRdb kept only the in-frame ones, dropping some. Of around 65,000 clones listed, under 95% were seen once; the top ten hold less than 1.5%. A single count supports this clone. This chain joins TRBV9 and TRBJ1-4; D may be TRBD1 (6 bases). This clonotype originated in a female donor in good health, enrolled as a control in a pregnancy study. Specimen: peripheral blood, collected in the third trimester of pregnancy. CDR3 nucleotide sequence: TGTGCCAGCAGCGTGGGGGACACGAGTGAAAAACTGTTTTTT. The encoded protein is CASSVGDTSEKLFF. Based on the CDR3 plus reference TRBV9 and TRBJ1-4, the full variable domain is DSGVTQTPKHLITATGQRVTLRCSPRSGDLSVYWYQQSLDQGLQFLIQYYNGEERAKGNILERFSAQQFPDLHSELNLSSLELGDSALYFCASSVGDTSEKLFFGSGTQLSVL.